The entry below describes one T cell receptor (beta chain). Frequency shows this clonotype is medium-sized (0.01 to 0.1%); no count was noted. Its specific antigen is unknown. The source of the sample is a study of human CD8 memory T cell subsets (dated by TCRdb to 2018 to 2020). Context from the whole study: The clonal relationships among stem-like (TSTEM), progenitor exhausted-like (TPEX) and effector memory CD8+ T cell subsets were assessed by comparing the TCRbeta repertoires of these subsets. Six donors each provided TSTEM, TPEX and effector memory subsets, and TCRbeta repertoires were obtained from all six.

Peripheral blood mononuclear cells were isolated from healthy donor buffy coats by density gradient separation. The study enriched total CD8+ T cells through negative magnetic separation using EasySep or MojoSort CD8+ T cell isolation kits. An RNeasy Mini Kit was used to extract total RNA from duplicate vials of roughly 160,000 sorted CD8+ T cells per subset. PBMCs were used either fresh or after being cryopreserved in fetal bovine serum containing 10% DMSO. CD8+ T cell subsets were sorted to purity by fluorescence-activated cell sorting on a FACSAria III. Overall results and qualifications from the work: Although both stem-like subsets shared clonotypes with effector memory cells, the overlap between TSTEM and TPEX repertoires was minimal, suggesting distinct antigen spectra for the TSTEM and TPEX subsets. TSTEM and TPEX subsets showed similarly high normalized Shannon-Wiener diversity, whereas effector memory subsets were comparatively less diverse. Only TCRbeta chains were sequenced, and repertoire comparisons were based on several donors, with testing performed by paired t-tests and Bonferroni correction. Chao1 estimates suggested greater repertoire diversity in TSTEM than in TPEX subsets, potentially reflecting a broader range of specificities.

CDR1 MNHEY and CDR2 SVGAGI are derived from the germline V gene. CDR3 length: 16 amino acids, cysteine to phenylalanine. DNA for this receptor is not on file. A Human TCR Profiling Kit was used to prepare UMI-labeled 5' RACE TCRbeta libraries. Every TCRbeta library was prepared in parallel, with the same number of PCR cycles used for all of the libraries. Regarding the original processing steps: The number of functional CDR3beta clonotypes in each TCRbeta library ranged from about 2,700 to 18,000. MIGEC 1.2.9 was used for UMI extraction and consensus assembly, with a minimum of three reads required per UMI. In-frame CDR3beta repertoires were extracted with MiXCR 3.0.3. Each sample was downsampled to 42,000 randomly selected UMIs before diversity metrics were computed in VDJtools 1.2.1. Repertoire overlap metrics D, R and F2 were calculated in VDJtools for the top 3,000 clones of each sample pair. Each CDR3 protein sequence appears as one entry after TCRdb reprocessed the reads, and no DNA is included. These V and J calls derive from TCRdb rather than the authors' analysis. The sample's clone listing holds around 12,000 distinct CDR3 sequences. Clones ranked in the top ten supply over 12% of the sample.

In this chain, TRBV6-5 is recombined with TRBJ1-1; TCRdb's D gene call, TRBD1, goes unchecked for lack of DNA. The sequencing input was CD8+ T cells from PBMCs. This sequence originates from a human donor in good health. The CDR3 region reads CASSYSIDSTRAEAFF.